These 3 T cell receptor beta chains came from one sample sequenced in a study of blood T cell repertoires in COVID-19. Repertoires were generated with immunoSEQ multiplex PCR, while TCRdb's copy carries only in-frame clones and drops some. This table holds roughly 120,000 clones, 85% found once. Material: peripheral blood. These receptors all come from a human donor in a cohort sampled during active COVID-19.

The V and J genes are TRBV9 and TRBJ1-2; weak D call: TRBD1 (6 bases). Germline-derived CDR1 and CDR2 are SGDLS and YYNGEE. Trimming cost V 4 bases and J 8 bases, with 30 bases left between them. The CDR3 has 18 residues. This CDR3 reads CASSPGLGRGGHPRGYTF. As DNA, the CDR3 is TGTGCCAGCAGCCCGGGGTTAGGCCGGGGGGGACACCCTCGGGGCTACACCTTC.

This chain connects TRBV6-5 to TRBJ1-4; 7 bases agree with TRBD1. The CDR3 has 14 residues. V was clipped by 6 bases and J by 5 bases; unmatched bases: 6. The germline CDR1 and CDR2 sequences are MNHEY and SVGAGI. The CDR3 sequence: CASRRDSENEKLFF. CDR3 DNA: TGTGCCAGCAGACGGGACAGTGAGAATGAAAAACTGTTTTTT.

The chain joins TRBV24-1 to TRBJ1-1, with D perhaps matching TRBD1 (6 bases). Germline CDR1 and CDR2: KGHDR and SFDVKD. The CDR3 runs to 16 residues. The V end was cut by 3 bases, the J end by 4 bases, with 17 bases between. The CDR3 DNA sequence: TGTGCCACCAGTGATCCGGGGGGTAGGGGGATCACTGAAGCTTTCTTT. Amino acids: CATSDPGGRGITEAFF.